This record concerns one TCR beta chain sequence. This clonotype came up many times. The target of this receptor is not known. Qualities for individual bases were not recorded, and no much larger clone is one base off. The sample comes from a study of T cells in Graves' hyperthyroidism and ophthalmopathy (dated by TCRdb to the late 2010s). Background on the whole study: Peripheral blood was collected at initial diagnosis, before any treatment. To identify distinguishing TCR V-J signatures, a discovery cohort of around 100 patients was used, comprising 43 with Graves' ophthalmopathy and approximately 57 with stable Graves' hyperthyroidism. Prospective prediction of ophthalmopathy was tested in an independent validation cohort of approximately 19 hyperthyroidism patients and some 17 patients who later progressed to ophthalmopathy. The 80 to 100 discovery patients were randomly divided into training and test sets at a 7:3 ratio. In roughly six Graves' hyperthyroidism patients, the study also compared T-cell repertoires from thyroid tissue with T-cell repertoires from blood. After sampling, hyperthyroidism patients received methimazole starting at 30 mg daily, and ophthalmopathy patients received high-dose intravenous methylprednisolone. The paper reports TCR Vbeta CDR3 sequencing of some 140 peripheral blood samples: 40 to 45 ophthalmopathy, 70 to 85 hyperthyroidism and 17 progressor patients.

Broader findings and caveats from the paper: A 13 V-J signature model separated ophthalmopathy from stable hyperthyroidism, with around 91% sensitivity and 81% to 82% specificity in cross-validation and 80%/75% in testing. Blood samples also contained most of the expanded thyroid clonotypes (frequency above 0.001), which suggests that blood repertoires may reflect thyroid immune responses. In validation, the model predicted progression to ophthalmopathy with over 65% sensitivity and about 72% specificity, a median of approximately 6.7 months before onset. Sample size was not statistically predetermined, and investigators were not blinded to group allocation.

Moderately to severely active disease, a Clinical Activity Score of at least 3, a NOSPECS grade of at least 4, and a duration under 3 months were present in ophthalmopathy patients. Exclusion was applied to patients with uncontrolled infections, other autoimmune diseases, pregnancy or lactation. Diagnoses were based on clinical symptoms, serum thyroxine and TRAb, thyroid ultrasound and orbital computed tomography. PBMCs were separated from about 10 ml of fresh peripheral blood using Ficoll-Paque density gradient centrifugation. Total RNA was extracted using Trizol reagent, and RNA quality was assessed on an Agilent 2100 Bioanalyzer. The TCR beta CDR3 regions were amplified from the RNA transcripts. The TCR CDR3 was subjected to a first round of RT-PCR using the HTBI primer set and the Qiagen OneStep RT-PCR kit. Libraries were constructed in a second round of multiplex PCR, after which size selection and purification were performed. Libraries were sequenced paired-end with 100 bp reads on an Illumina HiSeq2000. In the source study's methods: SOAPnuke was used to process the raw data, with reads discarded if the reads contained adapters or uncalled bases, had a mean Phred below 15, or lacked an exact constant-primer or identifier match. High-quality paired reads were merged using COPE v1.2.5, and each unique nucleotide sequence was defined as a clonotype. MiTCR v1.1 was used to align the clonotypes against IMGT TRBV, TRBD and TRBJ reference segments. The analysis was restricted to V-J combinations with a frequency above 0.0001, which together covered about 99% of the repertoires. The TCS score was defined as the ratio of F50 (clonal expansion) to E x V (chaos), calculated using BLOSUM62-based TCRdist between CDR3 peptides within each V-J. Welch's t-statistics and random forest reduced around 550 V-J features to 13, which were used in a naive Bayes classifier (R e1071). The public sequencing data were trimmed at Q25 with fastp and processed into clonotypes with MiXCR by TCRdb, which kept only in-frame beta chains. Every CDR3 protein is listed once, alongside the most common genes and DNA of its rows. These V and J calls originate from TCRdb's pipeline instead of the authors' own analysis. The sample table shows more than 500,000 distinct CDR3 sequences, and 16% are seen once. The top ten constitute 25% to 30% of the sample.

The source is a woman aged 25 to 39 with Graves' ophthalmopathy. Sequencing used blood.

This receptor has the CDR3 CSARDPQGTNQPQHF. In nucleotide form, the sequence is TGCAGTGCTAGAGACCCACAGGGAACCAATCAGCCCCAGCATTTT. Recombination joined TRBV20-1 with TRBJ1-5; TRBD1 is a weak D gene call, 6 bases matching. CDR1 and CDR2 are drawn from the germline V gene (reference sequence): DFQATT, SNEGSKA. The CDR3 spans 15 residues, from the cysteine through the phenylalanine. Only the CDR3 DNA is retained, 45 bases long and in frame from the first base. Trimming at the junction amounts to 0 bases on V and 3 bases on J, and the germline ends lie 12 bases apart.